The clone carrying this TCR beta chain occurred a few times. Its antigen is undetermined. These data originate in a study of radiotherapy plus CTLA-4 blockade in lung cancer. The study, taken as a whole, reports: Radiotherapy with ipilimumab was followed by blood expansion of tumor-derived clones.

The table came from immunoSEQ multiplex PCR; TCRdb's copy has only in-frame clones and leaves some out. Found here are fewer than 65,000 clones, 84% of them singletons; the top ten hold 4.8%. V was shortened by 0 bases and J by 0 bases, with 10 bases between the two germline ends. The CDR3 has 16 amino acids. Germline CDR1 SGHRS, CDR2 YFSETQ. This chain links TRBV5-1 with TRBJ1-3, with D unclear. The sample in question was peripheral blood, obtained from a patient treated with radiotherapy plus ipilimumab. The receptor was derived from a human donor with non-small cell lung cancer whose response to radiotherapy plus ipilimumab could not be evaluated. The CDR3 nucleotides read TGCGCCAGCAGCTTGGTAGGGAGGACCTCTGGAAACACCATATATTTT. Translation gives CASSLVGRTSGNTIYF.